This TCR beta chain was identified in a study of T cells after yellow fever vaccination. The overall study: Where fractions had low cell numbers, libraries were prepared from them with the SMART-Seq v4 Ultra Low Input RNA kit. Study-wide results and caveats: A small share of clonotypes appeared in both CD4 and CD8 compartments. High-abundance clonotypes from the bulk population could contaminate FACS-sorted repertoires.

This clonotype was picked up many times. What it recognizes is unknown. Conversion of TCR transcripts into cDNA relied on 5'RACE template switching, which added a universal primer site and UMIs. Using its own MiXCR run on the 5' RACE reads, TCRdb lists one record per CDR3 protein. The sample lists 200,000 to 300,000 distinct CDR3 sequences; 3.6% were seen once. Germline loops: CDR1 KGHDR, CDR2 SFDVKD. The CDR3 has 17 amino acids. Trimming took off 0 bases at V and 7 bases at J, with 18 bases between the two ends. The material was PBMCs, obtained 15 days after the yellow fever booster vaccination. This clonotype was sampled from a man younger than 30 who received the YFV17D yellow fever vaccine. V is TRBV24-1 and J is TRBJ2-1; TRBD2 is a possible D gene (5 bases). The CDR3 nucleotides are TGTGCCACCAGTGATTTGCGGGCGGGCCTCTTGGGGAATGAGCAGTTCTTC. This encodes CATSDLRAGLLGNEQFF.